This T cell receptor (beta chain) is drawn from a study of blood T cell repertoires in COVID-19. Across the whole study: Researchers got acute and convalescent COVID-19 samples from the United States, Italy and Spain. T cells, B-cell-depleted T cells, or PBMCs provided the cDNA or gDNA that served as material.

The CDR3 has 17 residues. Trimming left V 6 bases short and J 2 bases short, with 23 bases between. Germline CDR1 MDHEN, CDR2 SYDVKM. Original methodology: Reference gene primer amplification gave estimated nucleated cell counts. Method: immunoSEQ multiplex PCR; TCRdb's copy keeps in-frame clones and lacks some. The D gene and trimming were derived from the DNA, and the V and J assignments and clone size from that table. The profile shows approximately 150,000 clones, roughly 84% of them singletons. This clone has just a few counts. Participants were placed into cohorts based on the clinical history they reported.

This receptor was identified in an older man who had been exposed to COVID-19. The sample taken for sequencing was PBMCs or T cells enriched from blood (not recorded which). V and J are TRBV28 and TRBJ2-7; D possibly corresponds to TRBD1 (6 bases). In DNA form, the CDR3 reads TGTGCCAGCAGCACGACAGGATGGCGGGTGGGGGCCTACGAGCAGTACTTC. Residues: CASSTTGWRVGAYEQYF. The whole variable domain, filled in from reference TRBV28 and TRBJ2-7, reads DVKVTQSSRYLVKRTGEKVFLECVQDMDHENMFWYRQDPGLGLRLIYFSYDVKMKEKGDIPEGYSVSREKKERFSLILESASTNQTSMYLCASSTTGWRVGAYEQYFGPGTRLTVT.